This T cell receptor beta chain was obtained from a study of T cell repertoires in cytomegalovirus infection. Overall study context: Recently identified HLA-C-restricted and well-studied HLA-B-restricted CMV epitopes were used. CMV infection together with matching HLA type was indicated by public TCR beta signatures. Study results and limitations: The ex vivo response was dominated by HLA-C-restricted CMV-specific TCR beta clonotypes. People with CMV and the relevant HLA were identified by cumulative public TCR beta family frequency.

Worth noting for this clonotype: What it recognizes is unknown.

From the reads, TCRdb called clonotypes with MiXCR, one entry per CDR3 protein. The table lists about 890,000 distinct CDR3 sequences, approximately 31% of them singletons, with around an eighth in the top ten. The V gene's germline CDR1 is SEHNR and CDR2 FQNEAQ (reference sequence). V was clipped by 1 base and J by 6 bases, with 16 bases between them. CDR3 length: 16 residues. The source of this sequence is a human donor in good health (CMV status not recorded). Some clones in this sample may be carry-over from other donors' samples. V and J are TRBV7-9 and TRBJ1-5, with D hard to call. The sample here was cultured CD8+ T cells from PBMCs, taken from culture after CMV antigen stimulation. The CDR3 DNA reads TGTGCCAGCAGCTTAGGCATCCCTGGGGTTGGTCAGCCCCAGCATTTT. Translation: CASSLGIPGVGQPQHF.